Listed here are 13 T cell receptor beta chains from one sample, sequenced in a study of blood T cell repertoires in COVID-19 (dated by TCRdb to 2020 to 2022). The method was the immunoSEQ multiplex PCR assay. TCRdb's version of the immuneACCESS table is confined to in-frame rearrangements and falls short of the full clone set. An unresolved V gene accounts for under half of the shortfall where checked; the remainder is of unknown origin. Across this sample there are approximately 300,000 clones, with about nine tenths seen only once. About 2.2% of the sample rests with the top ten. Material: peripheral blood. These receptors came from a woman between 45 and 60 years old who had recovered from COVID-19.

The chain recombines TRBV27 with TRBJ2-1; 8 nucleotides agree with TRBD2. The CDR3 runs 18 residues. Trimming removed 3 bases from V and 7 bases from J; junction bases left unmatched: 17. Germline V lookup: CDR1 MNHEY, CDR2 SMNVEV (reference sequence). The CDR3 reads CASSLIRREGLVLNEQFF. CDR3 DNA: TGTGCCAGCAGTTTGATACGCCGGGAGGGCCTCGTGCTGAATGAGCAGTTCTTC.

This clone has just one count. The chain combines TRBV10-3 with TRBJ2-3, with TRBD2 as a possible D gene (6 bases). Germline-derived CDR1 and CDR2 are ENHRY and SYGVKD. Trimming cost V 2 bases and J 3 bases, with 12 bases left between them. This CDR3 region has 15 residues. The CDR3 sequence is CAISEGTDSTDTQYF. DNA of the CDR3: TGTGCCATCAGTGAGGGGACTGACAGTACAGATACGCAGTATTTT.

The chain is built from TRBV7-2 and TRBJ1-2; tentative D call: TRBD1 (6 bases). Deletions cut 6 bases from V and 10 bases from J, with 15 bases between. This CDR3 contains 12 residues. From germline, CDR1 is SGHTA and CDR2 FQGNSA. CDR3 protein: CASRTGGRIYTF. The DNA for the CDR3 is TGTGCCAGCAGGACCGGGGGGCGGATCTACACCTTC.

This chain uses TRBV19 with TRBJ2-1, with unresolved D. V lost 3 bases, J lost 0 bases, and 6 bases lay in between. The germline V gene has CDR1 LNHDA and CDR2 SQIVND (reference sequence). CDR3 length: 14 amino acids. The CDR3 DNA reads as TGTGCCAGTAGTATGGGCTTCTCCTACAATGAGCAGTTCTTC. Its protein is CASSMGFSYNEQFF.

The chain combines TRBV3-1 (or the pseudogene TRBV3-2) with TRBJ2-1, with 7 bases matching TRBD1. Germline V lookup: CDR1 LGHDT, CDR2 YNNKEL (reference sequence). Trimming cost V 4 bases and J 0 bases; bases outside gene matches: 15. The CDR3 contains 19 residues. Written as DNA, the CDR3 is TGTGCCAGCAGCCGCCATTCCCCGGGACAGTCGAGCTCCTACAATGAGCAGTTCTTC. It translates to CASSRHSPGQSSSYNEQFF.

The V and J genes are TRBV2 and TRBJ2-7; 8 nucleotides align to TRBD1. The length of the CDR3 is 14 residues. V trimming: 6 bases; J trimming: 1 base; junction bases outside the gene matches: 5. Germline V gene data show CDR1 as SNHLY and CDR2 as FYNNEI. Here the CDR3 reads CASRLTGGSYEQYF. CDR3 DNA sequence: TGTGCCAGCAGGTTAACAGGGGGTTCCTACGAGCAGTACTTC. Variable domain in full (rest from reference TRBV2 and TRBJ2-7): EPEVTQTPSHQVTQMGQEVILRCVPISNHLYFYWYRQILGQKVEFLVSFYNNEISEKSEIFDDQFSVERPDGSNFTLKIRSTKLEDSAMYFCASRLTGGSYEQYFGPGTRLTVT.

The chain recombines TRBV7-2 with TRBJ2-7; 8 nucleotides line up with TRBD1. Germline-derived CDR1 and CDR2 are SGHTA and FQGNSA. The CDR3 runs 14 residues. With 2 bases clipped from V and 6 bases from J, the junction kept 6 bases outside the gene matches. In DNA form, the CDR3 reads TGTGCCAGCAGCTTATCCCAGGGGGCGGGCGAGCAGTACTTC. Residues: CASSLSQGAGEQYF.

CDR3 DNA sequence: TGCGCCAGCAGCCCCCCATTGTCGACAGGGTACTATGGCTACACCTTC. Residues: CASSPPLSTGYYGYTF. The rearrangement joins TRBV4-1 to TRBJ1-2, with TRBD1 matching 7 bases. CDR3 size: 16 residues. After removal of 4 bases from V and 3 bases from J, the junction contained 11 bases not matched to a gene. The V gene's germline CDR1 is MGHRA and CDR2 YSYEKL.

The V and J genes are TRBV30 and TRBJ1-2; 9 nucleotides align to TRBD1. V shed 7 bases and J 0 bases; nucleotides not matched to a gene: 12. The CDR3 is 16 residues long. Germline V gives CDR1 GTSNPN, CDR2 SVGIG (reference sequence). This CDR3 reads CALVRDRAYSNYGYTF. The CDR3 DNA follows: TGTGCCTTGGTCCGGGACAGGGCTTACTCTAACTATGGCTACACCTTC.

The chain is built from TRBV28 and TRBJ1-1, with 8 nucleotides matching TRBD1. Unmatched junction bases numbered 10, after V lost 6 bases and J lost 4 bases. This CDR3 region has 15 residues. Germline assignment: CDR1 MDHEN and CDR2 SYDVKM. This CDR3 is CASRVIGQGSTEAFF. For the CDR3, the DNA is TGTGCCAGCAGAGTGATTGGACAGGGAAGCACTGAAGCTTTCTTT. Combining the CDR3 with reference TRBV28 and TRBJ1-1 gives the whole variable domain DVKVTQSSRYLVKRTGEKVFLECVQDMDHENMFWYRQDPGLGLRLIYFSYDVKMKEKGDIPEGYSVSREKKERFSLILESASTNQTSMYLCASRVIGQGSTEAFFGQGTRLTVV.

CDR3 in amino acids: CASSYSKQGTLLAEAFF. The CDR3 DNA reads TGTGCCAGCAGTTACTCGAAGCAGGGTACCCTCCTAGCTGAAGCTTTCTTT. The chain joins TRBV6-2 or TRBV6-3 to TRBJ1-1, with D tentatively TRBD1 (5 bases). Germline CDR1 and CDR2: MNHEY and SVGEGT. The V and J ends lost 0 bases and 6 bases respectively, with 20 bases between them. The CDR3 loop spans 17 amino acids.

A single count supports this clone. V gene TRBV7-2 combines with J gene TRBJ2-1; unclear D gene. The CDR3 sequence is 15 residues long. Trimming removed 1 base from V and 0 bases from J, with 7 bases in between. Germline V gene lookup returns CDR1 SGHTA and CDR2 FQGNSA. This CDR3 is CASSLVGGSYNEQFF. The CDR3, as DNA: TGTGCCAGCAGCTTAGTTGGCGGCTCCTACAATGAGCAGTTCTTC.

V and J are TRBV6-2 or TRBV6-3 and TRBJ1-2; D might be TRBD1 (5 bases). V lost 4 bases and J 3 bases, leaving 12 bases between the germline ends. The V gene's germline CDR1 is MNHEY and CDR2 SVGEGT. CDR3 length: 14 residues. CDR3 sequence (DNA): TGTGCCAGCAGTTTCACGGGGGTCGACTATGGCTACACCTTC. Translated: CASSFTGVDYGYTF.